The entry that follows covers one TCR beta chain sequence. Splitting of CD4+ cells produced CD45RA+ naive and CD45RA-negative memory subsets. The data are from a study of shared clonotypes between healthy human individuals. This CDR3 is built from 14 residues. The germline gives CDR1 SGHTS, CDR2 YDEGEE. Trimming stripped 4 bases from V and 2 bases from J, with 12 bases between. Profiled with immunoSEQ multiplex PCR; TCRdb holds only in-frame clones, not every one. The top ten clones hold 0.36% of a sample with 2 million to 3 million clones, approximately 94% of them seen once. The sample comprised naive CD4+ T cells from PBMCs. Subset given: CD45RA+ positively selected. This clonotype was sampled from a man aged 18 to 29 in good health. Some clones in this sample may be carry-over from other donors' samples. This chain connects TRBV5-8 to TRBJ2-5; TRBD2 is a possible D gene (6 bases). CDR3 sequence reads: CASSRRGGQETQYF. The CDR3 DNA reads TGTGCCAGCAGCCGCCGGGGAGGACAAGAGACCCAGTACTTC. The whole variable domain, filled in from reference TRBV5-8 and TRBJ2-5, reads EAGVTQSPTHLIKTRGQQATLRCSPISGHTSVYWYQQALGLGLQFLLWYDEGEERNRGNFPPRFSGRQFPNYSSELNVNALELEDSALYLCASSRRGGQETQYFGPGTRLLVL.